The 25 T cell receptor beta chains below were found in one sample sequenced in a study of PD-L1 blockade in urothelial cancer. Time point described: pretreatment peripheral blood. Clones were sequenced by immunoSEQ multiplex PCR, and TCRdb holds only the in-frame ones, with some missing. This sample has 80,000 to 90,000 clones; under 90% occur once, and the top ten carry about an eighth. Sequencing used PBMCs, obtained around atezolizumab (anti-PD-L1) treatment. The receptors here all came from a man between 60 and 75 years old with urothelial cancer.

This clone came up a few times. The chain links TRBV5-1 to TRBJ2-2; TRBD2 is a possible D gene (5 bases). The ends were cut back, 2 bases at V and 1 base at J, with 12 bases in the middle. The CDR3 sequence is 16 residues long. Germline V lookup: CDR1 SGHRS, CDR2 YFSETQ. In DNA form, the CDR3 reads TGCGCCAGCAGCTTTTTAGACCGGGAGAACACCGGGGAGCTGTTTTTT. Protein: CASSFLDRENTGELFF.

This chain uses TRBV9 with TRBJ1-1; a weak D match, TRBD1 (6 bases). CDR1 and CDR2 (germline): SGDLS, YYNGEE. Between the trimmed V and J ends, which lost 3 bases and 8 bases, there was a span of 14 bases. This CDR3 is 13 amino acids long. CDR3 nucleotides: TGTGCCAGCAGCGCCCTGGGGGGGGGCGAAGCTTTCTTT. This translates into CASSALGGGEAFF. Full variable domain (outside the CDR3, taken from reference TRBV9 and TRBJ1-1): DSGVTQTPKHLITATGQRVTLRCSPRSGDLSVYWYQQSLDQGLQFLIQYYNGEERAKGNILERFSAQQFPDLHSELNLSSLELGDSALYFCASSALGGGEAFFGQGTRLTVV.

The genes are TRBV2 and TRBJ2-5; D remains ambiguous. The DNA end lines up better with TRBJ2-7; the J call may be wrong. CDR1 is SNHLY, CDR2 FYNNEI, per germline. The length of the CDR3 is 15 residues. The CDR3 protein is CASSERVAVSYEQYF. CDR3 nucleotides: TGTGCCAGCAGTGAACGGGTTGCTGTTTCCTACGAGCAGTACTTC.

The chain uses TRBV7-8 and TRBJ1-5; D not certain. From germline, CDR1 is SGHVS and CDR2 FQNEAQ. This CDR3 spans 15 amino acids. Trimming took 0 bases from V and 6 from J, leaving 12 bases between them. The CDR3 nucleotides read TGTGCCAGCAGCTTAGCGGTGGCGGGGAGTCAGCCCCAGCATTTT. Its translation is CASSLAVAGSQPQHF. Based on the CDR3 plus reference TRBV7-8 and TRBJ1-5, the full variable domain is GAGVSQSPRYKVAKRGQDVALRCDPISGHVSLFWYQQALGQGPEFLTYFQNEAQLDKSGLPSDRFFAERPEGSVSTLKIQRTQQEDSAVYLCASSLAVAGSQPQHFGDGTRLSIL.

This chain joins TRBV7-2 and TRBJ2-3; perhaps TRBD2 as D (5 bases). V was shortened by 6 bases and J by 5 bases, with 18 bases between the two germline ends. The length of the CDR3 is 15 residues. Germline CDR1 and CDR2: SGHTA and FQGNSA. CDR3 sequence: CASRVQAGGEDTQYF. DNA of the CDR3: TGTGCCAGCAGAGTCCAGGCGGGTGGAGAAGATACGCAGTATTTT.

This sequence joins TRBV4-1 and TRBJ2-5, with D uncertain. From germline, CDR1 is MGHRA and CDR2 YSYEKL. The CDR3 covers 13 residues. V was trimmed by 3 bases and J by 5 bases, leaving 10 bases between them. In DNA form, the CDR3 reads TGCGCCAGCAGCCAGTTTCAGGTGGAGACCCAGTACTTC. It yields the protein CASSQFQVETQYF.

The CDR3: CASSLAVLARGRDEQFF. In nucleotides, the CDR3 is TGTGCCAGCAGCTTAGCGGTACTAGCGCGAGGACGGGATGAGCAGTTCTTC. The chain uses TRBV7-2 and TRBJ2-1; 7 positions match TRBD2. Germline V lookup: CDR1 SGHTA, CDR2 FQGNSA. CDR3 length: 17 amino acids. Trimming removed 0 bases from V and 8 bases from J; junction bases left unmatched: 13.

The chain has TRBV30 and TRBJ1-6, with TRBD1 as a possible D gene (5 bases). Germline loops: CDR1 GTSNPN, CDR2 SVGIG (reference sequence). The CDR3 extends over 12 amino acids. With 5 bases removed from V and 7 bases from J, the gap between germline ends came to 9 bases. CDR3 sequence (DNA): TGTGCCTGGGTTGCAGGGAATTCACCCCTCCACTTT. This sequence encodes CAWVAGNSPLHF. The complete variable domain, with remaining parts taken from reference TRBV30 and TRBJ1-6, reads SQTIHQWPATLVQPVGSPLSLECTVEGTSNPNLYWYRQAAGRGLQLLFYSVGIGQISSEVPQNLSASRPQDRQFILSSKKLLLSDSGFYLCAWVAGNSPLHFGNGTRLTVT.

The DNA for the CDR3 is TGTGCCAGCAGTGAACTCGGAGACGGGAACACTGAAGCTTTCTTT. It translates to CASSELGDGNTEAFF. The V call is TRBV2, the J call TRBJ1-1; D is unclear. CDR1 SNHLY and CDR2 FYNNEI come from the germline V gene. The CDR3 has 15 residues. V shed 2 bases and J shed 1 base, with 11 bases lying between them. Together with reference TRBV2 and TRBJ1-1, the CDR3 gives the full variable domain: EPEVTQTPSHQVTQMGQEVILRCVPISNHLYFYWYRQILGQKVEFLVSFYNNEISEKSEIFDDQFSVERPDGSNFTLKIRSTKLEDSAMYFCASSELGDGNTEAFFGQGTRLTVV.

The chain employs TRBV27 and TRBJ1-4; D perhaps matches TRBD1 (6 bases). Germline CDR1 is MNHEY and CDR2 is SMNVEV (reference sequence). V lost 4 bases to trimming and J lost 8 bases, with 14 bases between them. There are 14 residues in the CDR3. DNA of the CDR3: TGTGCCAGCAGTTCGCAGGGGAAAGGGGAAAAACTGTTTTTT. Residues: CASSSQGKGEKLFF.

The J gene is TRBJ2-3, the V gene TRBV4-3; 9 positions match TRBD2. CDR3 length: 13 residues. With V trimmed by 5 bases and J by 6 bases, 3 bases remained unmatched. CDR1 and CDR2 from the germline V gene are LGHNA and YSLEER. This CDR3 reads CASSSSGIDTQYF. The CDR3 region has the DNA TGCGCCAGCAGCTCTAGCGGGATTGATACGCAGTATTTT.

There are a few counts of this clone. The chain is built from TRBV30 and TRBJ1-4; 8 nucleotides line up with TRBD1. Per germline, CDR1 GTSNPN and CDR2 SVGIG (reference sequence). This CDR3 has 13 amino acids. Trimming took 4 bases from V and 8 from J; bases not matched to a gene: 6. The CDR3 region has the DNA TGTGCCTGGAACCGACAGGGGCACGAAAAACTGTTTTTT. Protein product: CAWNRQGHEKLFF.

J is TRBJ1-1 and V is TRBV29-1; possible D gene TRBD1, 6 bases. V lost 2 bases and J 4 bases, leaving 14 bases between the germline ends. Germline CDR1 is SQVTM and CDR2 is ANQGSEA. CDR3 length: 14 residues. CDR3 in DNA: TGCAGCGTTGAACCGGCAGGGGCTGGCACTGAAGCTTTCTTT. Its protein product is CSVEPAGAGTEAFF.

The chain uses TRBV19 and TRBJ2-5; 7 bases map to TRBD2. CDR1 and CDR2 (germline): LNHDA, SQIVND (reference sequence). This CDR3 comprises 15 residues. The ends lost 3 bases at V and 2 bases at J; junction bases unmatched: 6. The DNA of the CDR3 is TGTGCCAGTAGTATGAGGCGGGGGAGACAAGAGACCCAGTACTTC. This gives the protein CASSMRRGRQETQYF.

This chain uses TRBV19 with TRBJ1-5; D possibly corresponds to TRBD1 (5 bases). CDR1 and CDR2 from the germline V gene are LNHDA and SQIVND (reference sequence). Trimming took 5 bases from V and 2 from J, leaving 13 bases between them. This CDR3 region has 15 residues. In DNA, the CDR3 is TGTGCCAGTAGTTTTTGGCAGGGTGGCAATCAGCCCCAGCATTTT. Translated, it gives CASSFWQGGNQPQHF.

This chain uses TRBV21-1 with TRBJ2-7; the listed D gene, TRBD1, was not tested against the DNA. TRBV21-1 has pseudogene status. The CDR3 spans 16 residues. CDR3 sequence: CASSKALTDSSYEQYF. CDR3 DNA sequence: TGTGCCAGCAGCAAAGCGCTAACCGACAGCTCCTACGAGCAGTACTTC.

This chain connects TRBV9 to TRBJ2-5; D gene uncertain. CDR1 and CDR2 from the germline V gene are SGDLS and YYNGEE. This CDR3 region has 14 residues. V shed 2 bases and J shed 5 bases, with 13 bases lying between them. The chain's CDR3 is CASSVSESLETQYF. The DNA of the CDR3 is TGTGCCAGCAGCGTCTCCGAGTCCCTTGAGACCCAGTACTTC. Full variable domain (missing parts from reference TRBV9 and TRBJ2-5): DSGVTQTPKHLITATGQRVTLRCSPRSGDLSVYWYQQSLDQGLQFLIQYYNGEERAKGNILERFSAQQFPDLHSELNLSSLELGDSALYFCASSVSESLETQYFGPGTRLLVL.

The chain couples TRBV18 to TRBJ1-1, with a possible D match to TRBD1 (6 bases). The CDR3 covers 15 residues. Germline V gene lookup returns CDR1 KGHSH and CDR2 LQKENI. V dropped 2 bases and J dropped 4 bases, with 14 bases sitting between them. The CDR3 loop is CASSPGGDLLTEAFF. CDR3 sequence (DNA): TGTGCCAGCTCACCAGGGGGCGATCTTCTCACTGAAGCTTTCTTT. The whole variable domain, remainder taken from reference TRBV18 and TRBJ1-1, is NAGVMQNPRHLVRRRGQEARLRCSPMKGHSHVYWYRQLPEEGLKFMVYLQKENIIDESGMPKERFSAEFPKEGPSILRIQQVVRGDSAAYFCASSPGGDLLTEAFFGQGTRLTVV.

The chain has TRBV6-1 and TRBJ1-2, with D uncertain. V was shortened by 10 bases and J by 7 bases, with 10 bases between the two germline ends. Looked up from germline, CDR1 is MNHNS and CDR2 is SASEGT. CDR3 length: 10 residues. The CDR3 coding sequence is TGTGCCACTACGTACCTTGGCTACACCTTC. This translates into CATTYLGYTF.

The chain joins TRBV5-1 to TRBJ2-3, with 10 bases aligning to TRBD2. This CDR3 is 14 amino acids long. Germline CDR1 is SGHRS and CDR2 is YFSETQ. The junction had 3 bases not matched to a gene; V was cut back by 2 bases and J by 6 bases. In DNA, the CDR3 is TGCGCCAGCAGCTTCCAGCGGGGGGGGGATACGCAGTATTTT. It codes for CASSFQRGGDTQYF. The full variable domain, in which reference TRBV5-1 and TRBJ2-3 provide the parts outside the CDR3, is KAGVTQTPRYLIKTRGQQVTLSCSPISGHRSVSWYQQTPGQGLQFLFEYFSETQRNKGNFPGRFSGRQFSNSRSEMNVSTLELGDSALYLCASSFQRGGDTQYFGPGTRLTVL.

V usage is TRBV18 and J usage is TRBJ1-1, with D uncertain. CDR3 length: 13 residues. The V gene's germline CDR1 is KGHSH and CDR2 LQKENI. With 1 base removed from V and 4 bases from J, the gap between germline ends came to 7 bases. The CDR3: CASSPQAGTEAFF. The CDR3 DNA reads as TGTGCCAGCTCACCACAGGCGGGCACTGAAGCTTTCTTT.

The V gene is TRBV7-3, the J gene TRBJ2-2, with unresolved D. The CDR3 has 14 residues. Germline V gives CDR1 SGHTA, CDR2 FQGTGA. V shed 5 bases and J shed 7 bases, with 14 bases lying between them. This chain's CDR3 is CASSPTAVGGELFF. The CDR3 nucleotides read TGTGCCAGCAGCCCTACAGCAGTTGGCGGGGAGCTGTTTTTT.

This clone has only a few counts. The CDR3 loop is CASRAGTDSYEQYF. CDR3 DNA sequence: TGCGCCAGCAGAGCCGGGACAGACTCCTACGAGCAGTACTTC. The chain uses TRBV10-2 and TRBJ2-7; TRBD1 matches 7 bases. After removal of 6 bases from V and 0 bases from J, the junction contained 5 bases not matched to a gene. Germline V lookup: CDR1 WSHSY, CDR2 SAAADI. CDR3 length equals 14 residues.

This sequence joins TRBV30 and TRBJ1-5, with 10 bases fitting TRBD1. The CDR3 loop spans 14 amino acids. With V trimmed by 5 bases and J by 7 bases, 8 bases remained unmatched. Per germline, CDR1 GTSNPN and CDR2 SVGIG (reference sequence). CDR3 amino acids: CAWEPGQGNQPQHF. The CDR3 DNA reads TGTGCCTGGGAACCGGGACAGGGGAACCAGCCCCAGCATTTT.

The V gene is TRBV30, the J gene TRBJ1-6; no reliable D call. CDR1 and CDR2 (germline): GTSNPN, SVGIG (reference sequence). This CDR3 has 13 residues. Trimming removed 7 bases from V and 7 bases from J, with 14 bases in between. CDR3 residues: CAYTPGANSPLHF. DNA of the CDR3: TGTGCCTACACCCCGGGAGCAAATTCACCCCTCCACTTT.